Ten or more counts support the clone carrying this T cell receptor (beta chain). The entry originates in a study of low-dose radiotherapy and immunotherapy resistance in tumors. Background on the study: Cohort 1 was given 0.5 Gy fractions every 2 weeks, 6.5 Gy in total. Nivolumab was given to patients as a 240 mg flat dose every two weeks, and ipilimumab at 1 mg/kg every six weeks. Both were delivered intravenously. Cyclophosphamide was given intravenously at 200 mg/m2 every two weeks, and each dose came one day before radiation and immunotherapy.

Gene-specific TRAV and TRBV primers were used for first-strand cDNA, covering alpha and beta chains. Amplification, which lasted about 20 PCR cycles, used a constant-region primer and V-primer adapter to amplify TCRs. MiXCR, run by TCRdb on the reads, gives a single entry per CDR3 protein. The data show approximately 100,000 distinct CDR3 sequences, more than 20% seen once. The time point was: after trial treatment. Specified treatment: LDRT plus nivolumab, ipilimumab, low-dose cyclophosphamide and aspirin (RACIN trial). The CDR3 loop spans 20 amino acids. Trimming cost V 0 bases and J 2 bases; bases outside gene matches: 17. Germline V gene sequence: CDR1 SQVTM, CDR2 ANQGSEA.

The sequenced sample was PBMCs, obtained after low-dose radiotherapy plus immunotherapy. This rearrangement joins TRBV29-1 to TRBJ1-2, with 11 bases identical to TRBD1. The receptor was derived from a male donor with prostate cancer. The CDR3 nucleotides are TGCAGCGTTGAAGATCAAAGGACAGGGGGCGAAAGAATCGGAAACTATGGCTACACCTTC. Protein sequence: CSVEDQRTGGERIGNYGYTF.